This T cell receptor (beta chain) was recorded in a study of blood T cell repertoires in COVID-19. Trimming shortened V by 0 bases and J by 4 bases, and 10 bases separated the two germline ends. CDR1 is SGHRS, CDR2 YFSETQ, per germline. The length of the CDR3 is 14 residues. Libraries were prepared by immunoSEQ multiplex PCR; TCRdb keeps only in-frame clonotypes and omits some of them. The top ten clones hold roughly 3% of a sample with approximately 220,000 clones, approximately 92% of them seen once. The sequencing input was PBMCs or T cells enriched from blood (not recorded which). The V and J genes are TRBV5-1 and TRBJ1-2, with D perhaps TRBD1 (5 bases). The TCR sequence derives from a woman in her late teens or twenties in a cohort exposed to, infected with or recovered from COVID-19 (not recorded which). CDR3 in DNA: TGCGCCAGCAGCTTGGAAGGGGTTCGCTATGGCTACACCTTC. This gives the protein CASSLEGVRYGYTF. Combining the CDR3 with reference TRBV5-1 and TRBJ1-2 gives the whole variable domain KAGVTQTPRYLIKTRGQQVTLSCSPISGHRSVSWYQQTPGQGLQFLFEYFSETQRNKGNFPGRFSGRQFSNSRSEMNVSTLELGDSALYLCASSLEGVRYGYTFGSGTRLTVV.